Here is one T cell receptor beta chain with its context. Its antigen is not identified. These data originate in a study of naive CD8 T cells in extremely preterm neonates. Generated by immunoSEQ multiplex PCR, the TCRdb table keeps only in-frame clones and is missing some. The data show roughly 5,100 clones, nearly 95% seen once. Extremely preterm births at about 22-27 weeks of gestation supplied the samples. Pregnancies with fetal demise were excluded. Per sample, roughly 18,000 to 100,000 naive CD8+ cells were sorted. The CDR3 has 14 amino acids. Unmatched junction bases numbered 3, after V lost 4 bases and J lost 7 bases. CDR1 and CDR2 from the germline V gene are MGHRA and YSYEKL. Study-level results: CDR3 nucleotide sharing was 2.7% in preterm, about 0.37% term, roughly 0.03% children, 0.008% to 0.01% adults. Preterm CDR3s were shorter than older groups', with fewer N additions and less trimming.

This chain links TRBV4-1 with TRBJ2-1; 11 bases match TRBD2. The receptor's source is a boy who was born preterm. Sequenced sample: naive CD8+ T cells from cord blood. The CDR3, as DNA: TGCGCCAGCAGCCTAGCGGGAGGGCCGAATGAGCAGTTCTTC. Translated, it gives CASSLAGGPNEQFF.